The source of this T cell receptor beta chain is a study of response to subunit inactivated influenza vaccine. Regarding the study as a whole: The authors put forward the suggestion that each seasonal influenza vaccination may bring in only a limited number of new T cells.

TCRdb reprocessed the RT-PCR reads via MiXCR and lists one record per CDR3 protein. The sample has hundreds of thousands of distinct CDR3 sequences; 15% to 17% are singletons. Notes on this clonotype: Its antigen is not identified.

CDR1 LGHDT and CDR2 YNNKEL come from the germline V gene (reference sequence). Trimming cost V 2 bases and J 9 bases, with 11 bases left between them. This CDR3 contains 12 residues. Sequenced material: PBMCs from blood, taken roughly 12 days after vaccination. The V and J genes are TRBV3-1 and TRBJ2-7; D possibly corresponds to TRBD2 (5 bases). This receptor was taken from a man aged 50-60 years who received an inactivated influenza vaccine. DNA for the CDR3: TGTGCCAGCAGCCAATCTGCAGGAGGGCAGTACTTC. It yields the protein CASSQSAGGQYF.